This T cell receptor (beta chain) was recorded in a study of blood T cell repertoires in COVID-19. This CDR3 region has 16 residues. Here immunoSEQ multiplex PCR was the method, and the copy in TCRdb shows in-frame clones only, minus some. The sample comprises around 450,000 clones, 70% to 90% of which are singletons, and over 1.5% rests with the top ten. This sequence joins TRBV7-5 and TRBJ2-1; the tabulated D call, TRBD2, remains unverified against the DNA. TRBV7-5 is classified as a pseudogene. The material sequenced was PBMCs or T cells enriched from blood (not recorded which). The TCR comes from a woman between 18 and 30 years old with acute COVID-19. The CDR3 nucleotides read TGTGTCAGAAGCTTAACGCGGCCTAATCTATACAATGAGCAGTTCTTC. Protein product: CVRSLTRPNLYNEQFF.